This TCR beta chain was profiled in a study of PD-L1 blockade in urothelial cancer. Looking at the study overall: Each patient had 0 to 3 earlier chemotherapy regimens. There were a median of approximately 140,000 T cells in blood samples.

Time point described: pretreatment peripheral blood. The V gene's germline CDR1 is ENHRY and CDR2 SYGVKD. The V segment lost 7 bases and the J segment 0 bases; nucleotides outside the gene matches: 8. The CDR3 covers 15 residues. Libraries were prepared by immunoSEQ multiplex PCR; TCRdb keeps only in-frame clonotypes and omits some of them. The sample has some 50,000 clones, about 83% seen once. This material consisted of PBMCs, taken around atezolizumab (anti-PD-L1) treatment. This TCR derives from an older woman with urothelial cancer. The J gene is TRBJ1-2, the V gene TRBV10-3; 7 positions agree with TRBD1. As DNA, the CDR3 is TGTGCCATCATCGAAGGGACAGCAGCTAACTATGGCTACACCTTC. This sequence encodes CAIIEGTAANYGYTF.